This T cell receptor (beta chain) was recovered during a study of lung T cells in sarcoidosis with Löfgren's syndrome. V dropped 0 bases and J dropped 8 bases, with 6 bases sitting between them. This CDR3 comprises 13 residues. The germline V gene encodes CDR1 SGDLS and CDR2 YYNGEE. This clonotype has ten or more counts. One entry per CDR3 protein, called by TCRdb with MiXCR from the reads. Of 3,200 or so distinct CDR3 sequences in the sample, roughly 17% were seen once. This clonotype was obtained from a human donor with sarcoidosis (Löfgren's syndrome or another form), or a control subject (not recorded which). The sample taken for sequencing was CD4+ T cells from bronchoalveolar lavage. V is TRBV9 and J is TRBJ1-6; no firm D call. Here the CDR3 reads CASSVEVYSPLHF. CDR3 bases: TGTGCCAGCAGCGTAGAGGTCTATTCACCCCTCCACTTT.